This TCR beta chain was documented in a study of T-cell reconstitution after alpha-beta-depleted transplantation in children. Findings and caveats of the study: By about two months after transplant, alpha-beta T cells reportedly arose from several hundred graft clones that had expanded. After transplant, high TCRbeta diversity at day 60 in some patients arose from surviving recipient T cells and thymic progenitors.

Construction of the TCRbeta library involved unique molecular identifiers. TCRdb reprocessed the PCR reads with MiXCR, giving one entry per CDR3 protein. Of 600,000 to 800,000 distinct CDR3 sequences in the sample, over 10% were seen once. V gave up 2 bases and J gave up 5 bases, with 12 bases separating them. From germline, CDR1 is SGHVS and CDR2 FQNEAQ. The CDR3 runs to 14 residues. This clonotype was seen repeatedly, ten times or more. Antigen unknown. This TCR was recovered from a girl aged 2 to 9 with congenital amegakaryocytic thrombocytopenia, due to receive a stem cell transplant. J is TRBJ2-5 and V is TRBV7-8; no firm D call. The sample was PBMCs, taken before TCRalphabeta/CD19-depleted stem cell transplant. The CDR3: CASSLSVVVETQYF. CDR3 nucleotides: TGTGCCAGCAGCTTAAGTGTGGTGGTGGAGACCCAGTACTTC.